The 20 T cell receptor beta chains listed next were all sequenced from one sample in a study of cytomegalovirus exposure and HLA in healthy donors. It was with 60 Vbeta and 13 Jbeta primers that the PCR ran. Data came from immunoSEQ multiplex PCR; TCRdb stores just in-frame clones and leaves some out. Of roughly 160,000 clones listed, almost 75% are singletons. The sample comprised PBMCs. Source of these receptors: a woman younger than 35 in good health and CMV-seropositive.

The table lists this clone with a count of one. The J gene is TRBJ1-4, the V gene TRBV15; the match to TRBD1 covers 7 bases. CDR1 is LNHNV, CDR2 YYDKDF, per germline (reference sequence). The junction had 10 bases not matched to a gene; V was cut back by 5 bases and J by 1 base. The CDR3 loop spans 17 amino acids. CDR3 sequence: CATSWQRQGITNEKLFF. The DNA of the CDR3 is TGTGCCACCAGCTGGCAAAGACAGGGCATAACTAATGAAAAACTGTTTTTT.

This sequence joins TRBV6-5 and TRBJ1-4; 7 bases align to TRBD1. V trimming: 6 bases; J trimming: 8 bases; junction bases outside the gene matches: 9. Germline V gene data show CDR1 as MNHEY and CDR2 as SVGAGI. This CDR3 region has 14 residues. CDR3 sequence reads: CASSRQGRLEKLFF. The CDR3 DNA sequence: TGTGCCAGCAGCAGACAGGGACGTTTGGAAAAACTGTTTTTT.

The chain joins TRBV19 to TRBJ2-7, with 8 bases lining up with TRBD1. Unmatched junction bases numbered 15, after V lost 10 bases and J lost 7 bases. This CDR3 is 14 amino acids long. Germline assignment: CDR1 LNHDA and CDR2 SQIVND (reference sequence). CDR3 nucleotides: TGTGCCACTTCGAGGGCAGGGGGCAATTGGGAGCAGTACTTC. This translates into CATSRAGGNWEQYF.

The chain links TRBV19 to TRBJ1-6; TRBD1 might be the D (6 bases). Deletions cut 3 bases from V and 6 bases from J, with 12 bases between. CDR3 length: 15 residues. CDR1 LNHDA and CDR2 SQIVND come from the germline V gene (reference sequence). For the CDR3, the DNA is TGTGCCAGTAGTATTCTCAGGGGACCTAATTCACCCCTCCACTTT. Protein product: CASSILRGPNSPLHF.

CDR3 DNA: TGTGCCAGCAGTTATATGTTGGACAGTTCCTACGAGCAGTACTTC. It yields the protein CASSYMLDSSYEQYF. The chain couples TRBV27 to TRBJ2-7, with D perhaps TRBD1 (6 bases). V dropped 4 bases and J dropped 1 base, with 14 bases sitting between them. This CDR3 is 15 amino acids long. CDR1 and CDR2 from the germline V gene are MNHEY and SMNVEV (reference sequence).

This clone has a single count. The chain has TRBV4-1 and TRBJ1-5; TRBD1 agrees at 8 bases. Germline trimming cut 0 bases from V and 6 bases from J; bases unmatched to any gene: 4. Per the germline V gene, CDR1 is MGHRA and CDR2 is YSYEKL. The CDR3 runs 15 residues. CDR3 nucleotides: TGCGCCAGCAGCCAAGACAGGGGGCCGAGTCAGCCCCAGCATTTT. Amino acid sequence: CASSQDRGPSQPQHF.

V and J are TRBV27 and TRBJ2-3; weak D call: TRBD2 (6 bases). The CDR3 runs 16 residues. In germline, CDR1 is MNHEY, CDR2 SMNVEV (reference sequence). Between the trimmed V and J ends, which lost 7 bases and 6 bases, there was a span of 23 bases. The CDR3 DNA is TGTGCCAGCACCGGTGGGACTGCCTCTCCCCCGGATACGCAGTATTTT. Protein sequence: CASTGGTASPPDTQYF.

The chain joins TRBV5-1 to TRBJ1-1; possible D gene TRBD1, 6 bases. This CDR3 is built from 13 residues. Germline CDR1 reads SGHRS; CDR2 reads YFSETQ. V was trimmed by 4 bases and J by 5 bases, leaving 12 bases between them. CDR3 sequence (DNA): TGCGCCAGCAGCCCAGGGGAGGGGACTGAAGCTTTCTTT. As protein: CASSPGEGTEAFF.

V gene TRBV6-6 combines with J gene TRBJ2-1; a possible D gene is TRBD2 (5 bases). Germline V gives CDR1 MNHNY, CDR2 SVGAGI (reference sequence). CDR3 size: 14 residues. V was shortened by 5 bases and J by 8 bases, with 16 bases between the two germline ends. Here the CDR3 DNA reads TGTGCCAGCAGTCCCGATACTAGTTCGTATGAGCAGTTCTTC. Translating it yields CASSPDTSSYEQFF.

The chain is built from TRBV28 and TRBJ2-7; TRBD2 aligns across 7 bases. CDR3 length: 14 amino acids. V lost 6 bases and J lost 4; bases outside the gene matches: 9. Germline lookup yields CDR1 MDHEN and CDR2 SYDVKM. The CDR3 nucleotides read TGTGCCAGCAGCCCTCTCGGGGGGAGGTACGAGCAGTACTTC. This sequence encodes CASSPLGGRYEQYF.

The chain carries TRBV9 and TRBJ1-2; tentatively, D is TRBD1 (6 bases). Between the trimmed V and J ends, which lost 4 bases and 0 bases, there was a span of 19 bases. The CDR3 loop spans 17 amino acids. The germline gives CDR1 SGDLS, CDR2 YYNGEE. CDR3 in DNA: TGTGCCAGCAGCCCCCAAGGGGGGGGGCTCTCTAACTATGGCTACACCTTC. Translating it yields CASSPQGGGLSNYGYTF.

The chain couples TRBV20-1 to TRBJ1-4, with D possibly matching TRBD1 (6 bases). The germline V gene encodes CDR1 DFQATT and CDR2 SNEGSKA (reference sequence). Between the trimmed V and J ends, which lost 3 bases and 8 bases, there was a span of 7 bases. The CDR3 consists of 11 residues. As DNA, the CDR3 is TGCAGTGCTAGGGGACAAGAAAAACTGTTTTTT. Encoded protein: CSARGQEKLFF.

This chain's CDR3 is CASSVKLSLHEQYF. CDR3 DNA sequence: TGTGCCAGCAGTGTTAAGCTTTCCCTCCACGAGCAGTACTTC. The V and J genes are TRBV2 and TRBJ2-7; D ambiguous. Trimming pared 4 bases from V and 5 bases from J, leaving 15 bases between. CDR1 is SNHLY, CDR2 FYNNEI, per germline. The CDR3 extends over 14 amino acids.

The CDR3 here is CASRRLRTSGGAGTDTQYF. Written as DNA, the CDR3 is TGTGCCAGCAGGAGACTTAGGACTAGCGGGGGGGCCGGCACAGATACGCAGTATTTT. V gene TRBV7-2 combines with J gene TRBJ2-3; 15 bases map to TRBD2. The CDR3 spans 19 residues. Trimming at V came to 6 bases and at J to 1 base, leaving 11 bases not matched to a gene. Germline-derived CDR1 and CDR2 are SGHTA and FQGNSA.

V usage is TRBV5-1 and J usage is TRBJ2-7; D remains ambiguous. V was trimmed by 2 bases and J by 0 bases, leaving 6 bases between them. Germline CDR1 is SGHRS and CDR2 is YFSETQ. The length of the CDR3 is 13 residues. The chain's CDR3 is CASSLTGSYEQYF. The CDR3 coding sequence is TGCGCCAGCAGCTTAACGGGCTCCTACGAGCAGTACTTC.

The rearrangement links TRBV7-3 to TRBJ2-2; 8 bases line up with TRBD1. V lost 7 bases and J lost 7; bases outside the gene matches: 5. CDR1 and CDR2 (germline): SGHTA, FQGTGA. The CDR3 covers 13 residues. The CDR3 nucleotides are TGTGCCAGCACCCCAGGGGGCGGCGGGGAGCTGTTTTTT. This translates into CASTPGGGGELFF. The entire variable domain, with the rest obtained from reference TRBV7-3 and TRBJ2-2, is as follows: GAGVSQTPSNKVTEKGKYVELRCDPISGHTALYWYRQSLGQGPEFLIYFQGTGAADDSGLPNDRFFAVRPEGSVSTLKIQRTERGDSAVYLCASTPGGGGELFFGEGSRLTVL.

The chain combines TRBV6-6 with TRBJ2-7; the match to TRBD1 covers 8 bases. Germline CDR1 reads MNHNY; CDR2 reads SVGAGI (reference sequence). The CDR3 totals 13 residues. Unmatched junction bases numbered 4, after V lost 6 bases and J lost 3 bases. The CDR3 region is CASRRGQVYEQYF. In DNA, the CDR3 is TGTGCCAGCAGAAGGGGACAGGTCTACGAGCAGTACTTC.

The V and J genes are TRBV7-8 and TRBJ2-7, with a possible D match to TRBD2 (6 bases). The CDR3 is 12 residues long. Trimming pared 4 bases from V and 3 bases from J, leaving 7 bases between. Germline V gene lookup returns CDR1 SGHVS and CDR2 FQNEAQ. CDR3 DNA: TGTGCCAGCAGCTGGGGACTCTACGAGCAGTACTTC. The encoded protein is CASSWGLYEQYF.

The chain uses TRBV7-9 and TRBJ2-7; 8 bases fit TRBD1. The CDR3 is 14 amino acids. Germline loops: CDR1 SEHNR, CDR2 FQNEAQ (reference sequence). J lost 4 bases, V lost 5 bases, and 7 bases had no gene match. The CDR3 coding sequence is TGTGCCAGCAGCCCACCCCGGGACAGGTACGAGCAGTACTTC. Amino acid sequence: CASSPPRDRYEQYF.

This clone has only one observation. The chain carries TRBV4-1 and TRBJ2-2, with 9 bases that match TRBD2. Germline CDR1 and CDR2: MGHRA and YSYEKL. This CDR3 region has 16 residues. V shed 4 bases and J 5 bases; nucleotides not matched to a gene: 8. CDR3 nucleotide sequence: TGCGCCAGCAGCCCCCCAACAGCGGGAGGTACCGGGGAGCTGTTTTTT. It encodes CASSPPTAGGTGELFF.